This entry concerns a single T cell receptor beta chain. This entry is derived from a study of response to subunit inactivated influenza vaccine. Looked up from germline, CDR1 is SGHNT and CDR2 is YENEEA. This CDR3 spans 15 amino acids. V was trimmed by 2 bases and J by 0 bases, leaving 7 bases between them. One entry per CDR3 protein, called by TCRdb with MiXCR from the RT-PCR reads. The table records hundreds of thousands of distinct CDR3 sequences, over 9% of them present only once. These data were likewise used in another study, on T cells expressing NK-cell markers. That work contributes: A 5'RACE template switching approach incorporating UMIs was used to make TCR beta cDNA. The authors derived TCR beta repertoires from sorted CD3+CD56+NKG2C+, CD3+CD56+NKG2C- and CD3+CD56-NKG2C+ T cells.

This clonotype was obtained from a man aged 50-60 years who received an inactivated influenza vaccine. This chain links TRBV11-3 with TRBJ2-2, with D unresolved. Sequencing used PBMCs from blood, obtained on the day of vaccination. CDR3 amino acids: CASSLTLANTGELFF. CDR3 nucleotides: TGTGCCAGCAGCTTAACTCTCGCGAACACCGGGGAGCTGTTTTTT.